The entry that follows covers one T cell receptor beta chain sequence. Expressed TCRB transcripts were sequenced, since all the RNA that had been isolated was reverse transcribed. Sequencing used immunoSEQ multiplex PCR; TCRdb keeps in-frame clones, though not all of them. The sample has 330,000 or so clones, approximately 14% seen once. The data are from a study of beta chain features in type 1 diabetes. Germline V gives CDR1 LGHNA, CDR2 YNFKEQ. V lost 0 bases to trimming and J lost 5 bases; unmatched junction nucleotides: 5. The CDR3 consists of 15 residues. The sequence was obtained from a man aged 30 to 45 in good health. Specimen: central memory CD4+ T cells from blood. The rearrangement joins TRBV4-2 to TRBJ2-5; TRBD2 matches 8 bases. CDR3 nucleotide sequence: TGTGCCAGCAGCCAAGATGGGACTAGGGTGGAGACCCAGTACTTC. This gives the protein CASSQDGTRVETQYF.